This TCR beta chain came from a study of Tregs in tolerant kidney transplant recipients. Across the study: Mixed chimerism was transient after nonmyeloablative marrow transplants from related graft donors.

Germline CDR1 reads SGHVS; CDR2 reads FQNEAQ. This CDR3 is 15 amino acids long. V was pared by 5 bases and J by 4 bases, with 18 bases between. Regulatory T cells were sorted from thawed PBMCs rested overnight at 37°C with around 180 IU/ml IL-2. Study-wide points: In tolerant patients, donor-specific Tregs outgrew total Tregs, suggesting antigen-driven expansion. For some patients, primers changed over time, blocking nucleotide-level comparison.

Only in-frame clones appear in the TCRdb table, and some are missing; sequencing was by immunoSEQ multiplex PCR. The repertoire holds around 63,000 clones, with approximately 85% as singletons. This clone was detected a few times. As yet, its antigen is unknown. The genes are TRBV7-8 and TRBJ2-7; D might be TRBD1 or TRBD2, each matching 7 bases. The TCR originated in a human donor who received a combined kidney and bone marrow transplant. The specimen comprised Tregs from blood, sampled before the transplant. The CDR3 region is CASSPGGLAAYEQYF. The CDR3 bases are TGTGCCAGCAGCCCAGGGGGGCTAGCGGCTTACGAGCAGTACTTC.